This T cell receptor beta chain was sequenced in a study of blood T cells in healthy people across ages. Germline V lookup: CDR1 SGHDN, CDR2 FVKESK. V was clipped by 6 bases and J by 1 base, with 10 bases between them. The CDR3 contains 13 residues. Findings and limits, study-wide: Among long-lived donors, naive CD4+ cells were more numerous and diversity higher than in aged donors. PBMCs that were unsorted prevented a conclusive naive versus antigen-experienced comparison.

About this clonotype: Its antigen is not known.

Peripheral blood, roughly 9.3 milliliters per donor, was collected. Isolation per sample recovered at least 7 million PBMCs. Combining a sample-barcoded 5' primer with a J-beta primer mix, a second PCR ran for about 6 to 11 cycles. TCRdb used MiXCR to reprocess the 5' RACE reads, holding one entry per CDR3 protein. This table holds over 1,500,000 distinct CDR3 sequences, around half found once. This TCR was recovered from a woman aged 40 to 49 in good health. The sample taken for sequencing was blood. This chain joins TRBV14 and TRBJ2-7; no clear D gene. This CDR3 is CASRVDGSYEQYF. The CDR3 DNA follows: TGTGCCAGCAGAGTGGACGGATCCTACGAGCAGTACTTC.